This TCR beta chain was obtained from a study of shared clonotypes between healthy human individuals. The CDR3 runs to 17 residues. Germline V lookup: CDR1 MDHEN, CDR2 SYDVKM. With regard to this clone: The antigen is unknown. Given a far larger clone just one base away, this is likely a sequencing read error.

Study-level findings and limits: Exclusively blood specimens were collected; tissue repertoires likely differ.

Deep-level assay runs were performed. TCRdb keeps only in-frame clones here, not all; method: immunoSEQ multiplex PCR. The sample lists 950,000 to 1,100,000 clones, roughly 80% seen once, with 1.2% to 1.5% in the top ten. This chain joins TRBV28 and TRBJ2-5, with TRBD1 matching 9 bases. The sample was memory CD4+ T cells sorted from blood. Subset specified: CD45RA-negative fraction. This TCR derives from a young man in good health. CDR3 DNA sequence: TGTGCCGGCAGTTTGGGCCCGGGACAGGGTCACCGGGAGACCCAGTACTTC. The encoded protein is CAGSLGPGQGHRETQYF.